The text below deals with one T cell receptor beta chain. Its antigen is still unknown. All patients were treatment-naive before thyroid surgery. The data are from a study of metastatic and nonmetastatic thyroid tumors. Across the whole study: A comparison of repertoires was made across blood and tumor or nodule tissue from malignant and benign thyroid patients. Study-level results: Reported TCR beta diversity, measured in blood and tumor, was significantly higher for malignant thyroid tumors than for benign nodules.

Per germline, CDR1 MDHEN and CDR2 SYDVKM. The V and J ends lost 8 bases and 7 bases respectively, with 9 bases between them. CDR3 size: 12 residues. TCRdb re-clonotyped the PCR reads via MiXCR. The sample consists of fewer than 40,000 clones, under 40% of them appearing once. The sequenced sample was tumor tissue. The chain recombines TRBV28 with TRBJ1-6; D gene uncertain. This clonotype was obtained from a female donor with papillary thyroid cancer or a benign thyroid nodule (not recorded which). Some clones in this sample may be carry-over from other donors' samples. The CDR3 here is CASGAANSPLHF. CDR3 bases: TGTGCCAGCGGAGCGGCAAATTCACCCCTCCACTTT.